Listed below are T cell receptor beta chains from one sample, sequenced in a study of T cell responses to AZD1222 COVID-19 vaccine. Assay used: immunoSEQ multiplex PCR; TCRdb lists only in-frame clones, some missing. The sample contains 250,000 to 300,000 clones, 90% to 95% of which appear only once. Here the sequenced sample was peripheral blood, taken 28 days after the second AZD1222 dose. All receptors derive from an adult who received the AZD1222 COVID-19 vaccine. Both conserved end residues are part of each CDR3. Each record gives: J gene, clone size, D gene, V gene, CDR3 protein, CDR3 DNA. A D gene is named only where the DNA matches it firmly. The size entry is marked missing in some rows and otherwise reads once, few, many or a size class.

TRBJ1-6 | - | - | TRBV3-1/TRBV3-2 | CASSSDIPNSPLHF | TGTGCCAGCAGCTCGGACATCCCTAATTCACCCCTCCACTTT
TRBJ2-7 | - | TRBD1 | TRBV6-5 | CASSYAGQGIYEQYF | TGTGCCAGCAGTTACGCGGGACAGGGGATCTACGAGCAGTACTTC
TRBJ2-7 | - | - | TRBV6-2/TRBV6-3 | CASSLDSGPYEQYF | TGTGCCAGCAGCCTCGACAGCGGGCCTTACGAGCAGTACTTC
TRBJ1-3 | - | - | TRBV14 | CASSRVHYPIGNTIYF | TGTGCCAGCAGCCGAGTACACTATCCGATTGGAAACACCATATATTTT
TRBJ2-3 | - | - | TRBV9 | CASSPPSADTQYF | TGTGCCAGCAGCCCCCCATCTGCAGATACGCAGTATTTT
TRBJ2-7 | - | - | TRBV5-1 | CASSPTPGQDYEQYF | TGCGCCAGCAGCCCCACACCGGGACAAGACTACGAGCAGTACTTC
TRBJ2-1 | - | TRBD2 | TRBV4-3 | CASSKSGISYNEQFF | TGCGCCAGCAGCAAGAGCGGGATCTCCTACAATGAGCAGTTCTTC
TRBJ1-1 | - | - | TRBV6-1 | CASSEALVNTEAFF | TGTGCCAGCAGTGAAGCGTTGGTGAACACTGAAGCTTTCTTT
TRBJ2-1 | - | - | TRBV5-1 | CASSYSFRGNEQFF | TGCGCCAGCAGTTACTCGTTCAGGGGAAATGAGCAGTTCTTC
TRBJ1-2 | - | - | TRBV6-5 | CASRDGDLFYGYTF | TGTGCCAGCAGAGACGGGGACCTCTTCTATGGCTACACCTTC
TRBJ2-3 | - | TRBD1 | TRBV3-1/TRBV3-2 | CASSLRTGGGTDTQYF | TGTGCCAGCAGCCTCCGGACAGGGGGTGGCACAGATACGCAGTATTTT
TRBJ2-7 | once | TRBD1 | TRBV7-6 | CASSLGQGVTYEQYF | TGTGCCAGCAGCTTGGGTCAGGGGGTTACCTACGAGCAGTACTTC
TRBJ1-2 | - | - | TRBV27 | CASSSSGGGGYTF | TGTGCCAGCAGTTCGTCCGGCGGGGGGGGCTACACCTTC
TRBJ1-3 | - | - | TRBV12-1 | CASSSTDRANSGNTIYF | TGTGCCAGCAGCTCCACTGACAGGGCAAACTCTGGAAACACCATATATTTT
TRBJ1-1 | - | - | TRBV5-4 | CASSQGRNTEAFF | TGTGCCAGCAGCCAGGGGAGGAACACTGAAGCTTTCTTT
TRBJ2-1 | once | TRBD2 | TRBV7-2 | CASSLAGSSYNEQFF | TGTGCCAGCAGCCTAGCGGGGAGCTCCTACAATGAGCAGTTCTTC
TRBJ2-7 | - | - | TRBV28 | CASSPPRVYRSYEQYF | TGTGCCAGCAGTCCCCCCCGGGTCTACCGATCCTACGAGCAGTACTTC
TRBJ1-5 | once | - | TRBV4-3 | CASSQDSHQPQHF | TGCGCCAGCAGCCAAGATTCCCATCAGCCCCAGCATTTT
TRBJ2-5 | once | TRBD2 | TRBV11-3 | CASSFKAGVSETQYF | TGTGCCAGCAGCTTTAAAGCGGGAGTTTCCGAGACCCAGTACTTC
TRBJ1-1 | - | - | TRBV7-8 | CASSLKGLAAEAFF | TGTGCCAGCAGCTTAAAGGGGCTTGCCGCTGAAGCTTTCTTT
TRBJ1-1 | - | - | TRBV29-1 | CSVRPNTEAFF | TGCAGCGTCCGCCCCAACACTGAAGCTTTCTTT
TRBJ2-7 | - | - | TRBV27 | CASSLDRTESYEQYF | TGTGCCAGCAGTTTAGACAGGACGGAATCCTACGAGCAGTACTTC
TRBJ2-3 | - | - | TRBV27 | CASSLGGTDTQYF | TGTGCCAGCAGTTTAGGGGGCACAGATACGCAGTATTTT
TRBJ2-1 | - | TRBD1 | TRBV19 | CASRPGGTGSHNEQFF | TGTGCCAGTAGGCCCGGCGGGACAGGGTCCCACAATGAGCAGTTCTTC
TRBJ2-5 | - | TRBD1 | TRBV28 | CASTVPSTGGAETQYF | TGTGCCAGCACCGTACCCTCGACAGGGGGCGCGGAGACCCAGTACTTC
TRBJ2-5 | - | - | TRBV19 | CASSNRRGGETQYF | TGTGCCAGTAGTAACAGAAGGGGCGGGGAGACCCAGTACTTC
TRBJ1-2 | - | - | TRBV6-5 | CASSLGTVYGYTF | TGTGCCAGCAGCCTCGGGACCGTTTATGGCTACACCTTC
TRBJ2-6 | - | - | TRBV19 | CASSIGDRANVLTF | TGTGCCAGTAGTATCGGGGACCGGGCCAACGTCCTGACTTTC
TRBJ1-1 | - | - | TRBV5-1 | CASSTLPRDTNTEAFF | TGCGCCAGCAGCACCCTACCCCGGGACACGAACACTGAAGCTTTCTTT
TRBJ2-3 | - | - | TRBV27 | CASSLWAGRTDTQYF | TGTGCCAGCAGTTTATGGGCAGGGCGCACAGATACGCAGTATTTT
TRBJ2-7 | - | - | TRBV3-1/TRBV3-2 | CASSQEPGVVEQYF | TGTGCCAGCAGCCAAGAGCCGGGGGTTGTAGAGCAGTACTTC
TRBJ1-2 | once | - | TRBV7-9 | CASSVATYGYTF | TGTGCCAGCAGTGTTGCAACCTATGGCTACACCTTC
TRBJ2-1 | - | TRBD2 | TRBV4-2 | CASSLSGGAAFEQFF | TGTGCCAGCAGCCTTAGCGGGGGGGCTGCCTTCGAGCAGTTCTTC
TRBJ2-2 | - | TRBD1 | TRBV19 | CASSRQGTRVTGELFF | TGTGCCAGTAGTAGACAGGGGACCCGAGTCACCGGGGAGCTGTTTTTT
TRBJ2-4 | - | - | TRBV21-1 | CASSAGGPRQGNIQYF | TGTGCCAGCAGCGCTGGGGGGCCTCGGCAGGGGAACATTCAGTACTTC
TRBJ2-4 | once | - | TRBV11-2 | CASSGIRGNIQYF | TGTGCCAGCAGCGGGATTAGGGGAAACATTCAGTACTTC
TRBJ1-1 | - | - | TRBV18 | CASSQGGEWMNTEAFF | TGTGCCAGCTCACAGGGGGGGGAGTGGATGAACACTGAAGCTTTCTTT
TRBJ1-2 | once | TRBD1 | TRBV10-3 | CAITSGQGIHGYTF | TGTGCCATCACCTCTGGACAGGGAATTCATGGCTACACCTTC
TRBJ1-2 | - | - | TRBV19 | CASSAHRDYGYTF | TGTGCCAGTAGTGCTCACAGGGACTATGGCTACACCTTC
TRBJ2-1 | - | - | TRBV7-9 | CASRPVGRLVEQFF | TGTGCCAGCAGACCAGTGGGACGGCTGGTTGAGCAGTTCTTC
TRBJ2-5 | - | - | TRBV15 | CATSRARAPYQETQYF | TGTGCCACCAGCAGAGCCCGGGCCCCGTACCAAGAGACCCAGTACTTC
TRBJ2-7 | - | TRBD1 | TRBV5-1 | CASSSDRDRVDEQYF | TGCGCCAGCAGCTCAGACCGGGACAGGGTAGACGAGCAGTACTTC
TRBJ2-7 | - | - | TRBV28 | CASTTGYRYEQYF | TGTGCCAGCACCACAGGGTATCGGTACGAGCAGTACTTC